What follows describes a single TCR beta chain. These data are taken from a study of control samples from healthy donors and cancer patients. Measured with immunoSEQ multiplex PCR; TCRdb has only the in-frame clones, and not every one. The data hold about 140,000 clones, with 80% to 90% observed a single time. Unmatched junction bases numbered 7, after V lost 0 bases and J lost 10 bases. The V gene's germline CDR1 is LGHNA and CDR2 YNFKEQ. This CDR3 contains 16 residues. The specimen was blood. This sequence originates from a man between 18 and 35 years old in good health. The V call is TRBV4-2, the J call TRBJ2-1; 12 bases agree with TRBD2. The DNA of the CDR3 is TGTGCCAGCAGCCAAGATCTAGCGGGGGGGCCAGGGGAGCAGTTCTTC. Its translation is CASSQDLAGGPGEQFF.